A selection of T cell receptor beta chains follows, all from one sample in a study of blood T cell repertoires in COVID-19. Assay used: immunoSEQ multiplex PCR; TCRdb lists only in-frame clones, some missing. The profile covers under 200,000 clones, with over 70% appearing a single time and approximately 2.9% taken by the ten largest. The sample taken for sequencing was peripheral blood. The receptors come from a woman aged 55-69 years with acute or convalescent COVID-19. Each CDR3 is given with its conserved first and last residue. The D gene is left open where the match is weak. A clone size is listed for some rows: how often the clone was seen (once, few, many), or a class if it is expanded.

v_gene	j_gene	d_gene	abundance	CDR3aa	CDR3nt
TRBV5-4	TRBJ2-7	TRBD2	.	CASSLAGASGGIYEQYF	TGTGCCAGCAGCTTGGCCGGGGCTAGCGGGGGAATCTACGAGCAGTACTTC
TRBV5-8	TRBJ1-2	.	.	CASSLGDTRRGYTF	TGTGCCAGCAGCTTGGGGGACACGAGACGAGGCTACACCTTC
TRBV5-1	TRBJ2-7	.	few	CASSRMGPYEQYF	TGCGCCAGCAGCCGTATGGGCCCCTACGAGCAGTACTTC
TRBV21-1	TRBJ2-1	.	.	CASSTRLRDRALISDLIYEQFF	TGTGCCAGCAGCACCCGCTTGCGGGACAGGGCCTTGATCTCGGACCTGATCTATGAGCAGTTCTTC
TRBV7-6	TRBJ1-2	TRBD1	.	CASSSRTGNYGYTF	TGTGCCAGCAGCTCGAGGACAGGCAACTATGGCTACACCTTC
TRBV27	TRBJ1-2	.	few	CASSQAHQGGYGYTF	TGTGCCAGCAGCCAAGCGCATCAGGGTGGCTATGGCTACACCTTC
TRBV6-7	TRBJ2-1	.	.	CASRPGFEQFF	TGTGCCAGCAGACCGGGGTTTGAGCAGTTCTTC
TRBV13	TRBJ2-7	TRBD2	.	CASSLRISGGNEQYF	TGTGCCAGCAGCCTTCGGATTAGCGGGGGGAACGAGCAGTACTTC
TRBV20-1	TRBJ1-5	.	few	CSASGGREQPQHF	TGCAGTGCTAGTGGGGGTCGGGAACAGCCCCAGCATTTT
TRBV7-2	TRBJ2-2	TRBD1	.	CASSPRQGANTGELFF	TGTGCCAGCAGCCCCCGACAGGGTGCGAACACCGGGGAGCTGTTTTTT
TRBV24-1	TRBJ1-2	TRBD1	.	CATSDPTGADYGYTF	TGTGCCACCAGTGACCCCACAGGGGCGGACTATGGCTACACCTTC
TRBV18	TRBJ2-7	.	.	CASSPPVVSYEQYF	TGTGCCAGCTCACCACCGGTAGTATCCTACGAGCAGTACTTC
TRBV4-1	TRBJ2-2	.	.	CASSQKAGYMTGELFF	TGCGCCAGCAGCCAAAAGGCAGGGTATATGACCGGGGAGCTGTTTTTT
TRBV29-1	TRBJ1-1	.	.	CSVFGDTTMNTEAFF	TGCAGCGTTTTTGGGGACACGACGATGAACACTGAAGCTTTCTTT
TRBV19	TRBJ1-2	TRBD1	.	CASTTTGPNYGYTF	TGTGCCAGTACCACGACAGGGCCTAACTATGGCTACACCTTC
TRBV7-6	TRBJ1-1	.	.	CASSPLFTGNTEAFF	TGTGCCAGCAGCCCCCTTTTTACAGGGAACACTGAAGCTTTCTTT
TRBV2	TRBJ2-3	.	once	CASSKRVGTDTQYF	TGTGCCAGCTCAAAGAGGGTGGGCACAGATACGCAGTATTTT
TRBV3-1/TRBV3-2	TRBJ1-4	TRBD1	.	CASSQDGNRGQKLFF	TGTGCCAGCAGCCAAGACGGGAACAGGGGGCAGAAACTGTTTTTT
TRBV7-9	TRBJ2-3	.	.	CASSSGVADLTDTQYF	TGTGCCAGCAGTAGCGGAGTAGCGGACCTCACAGATACGCAGTATTTT
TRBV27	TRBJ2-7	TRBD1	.	CASSTDRALTYEQYF	TGTGCCAGCAGTACCGACAGGGCCCTAACCTACGAGCAGTACTTC
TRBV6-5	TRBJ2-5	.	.	CASSYPSDSRPQTQYF	TGTGCCAGCAGTTACCCCTCGGACAGCCGACCACAGACCCAGTACTTC
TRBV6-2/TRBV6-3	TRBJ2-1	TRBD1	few	CASSQTGGNGRQFF	TGTGCCAGCAGTCAGACAGGGGGCAACGGACGGCAGTTCTTC
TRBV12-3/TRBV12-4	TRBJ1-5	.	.	CASSFADQPQHF	TGTGCCAGCAGTTTCGCGGATCAGCCCCAGCATTTT
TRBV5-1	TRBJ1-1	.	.	CASSSPPGSEAFF	TGCGCCAGCAGCTCTCCTCCGGGGTCTGAAGCTTTCTTT
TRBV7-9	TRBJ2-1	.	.	CASSLVREVNEQFF	TGTGCCAGCAGCTTAGTTCGAGAAGTCAATGAGCAGTTCTTC
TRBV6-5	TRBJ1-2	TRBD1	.	CASSYRDRGGYGYTF	TGTGCCAGCAGTTACCGGGACAGGGGAGGGTATGGCTACACCTTC
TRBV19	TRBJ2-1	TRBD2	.	CASSTPSGGKAYNEQFF	TGTGCCAGTAGTACGCCTAGCGGGGGCAAAGCTTACAATGAGCAGTTCTTC
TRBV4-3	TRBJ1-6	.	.	CASSQDSGDGHNSPLHF	TGCGCCAGCAGCCAAGATTCCGGGGATGGGCATAATTCACCCCTCCACTTT
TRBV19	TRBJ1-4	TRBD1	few	CASRGRGRNEKLFF	TGTGCCAGCAGGGGGCGCGGTAGGAATGAAAAACTGTTTTTT
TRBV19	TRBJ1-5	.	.	CASTPSAGSNQPQHF	TGTGCCAGTACCCCCTCCGCAGGAAGTAATCAGCCCCAGCATTTT
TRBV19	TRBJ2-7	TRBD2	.	CASSITPPGGSSYEQYF	TGTGCCAGTAGTATCACCCCTCCGGGAGGGAGCTCCTACGAGCAGTACTTC
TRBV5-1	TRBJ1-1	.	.	CASSWNRDTTEAFF	TGCGCCAGCAGCTGGAACAGGGATACCACTGAAGCTTTCTTT
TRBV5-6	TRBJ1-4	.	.	CASSLGQGLLGEKLFF	TGTGCCAGCAGCTTGGGTCAGGGCCTCCTGGGGGAAAAACTGTTTTTT
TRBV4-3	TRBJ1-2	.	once	CASSQDRGYGYTF	TGCGCCAGCAGCCAAGACAGGGGCTATGGCTACACCTTC
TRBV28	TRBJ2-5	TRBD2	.	CASSMREIPSRETQYF	TGTGCCAGCAGTATGCGGGAGATTCCATCTAGGGAGACCCAGTACTTC
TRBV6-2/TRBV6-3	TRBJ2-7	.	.	CASSTSSYEQYF	TGTGCCAGCAGTACTAGTTCCTACGAGCAGTACTTC
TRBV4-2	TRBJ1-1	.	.	CASSQDYTEAFF	TGTGCCAGCAGCCAAGACTACACTGAAGCTTTCTTT
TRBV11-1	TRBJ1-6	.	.	CASSSDRPNSPLHF	TGTGCCAGCAGTTCCGACAGGCCTAATTCACCCCTCCACTTT
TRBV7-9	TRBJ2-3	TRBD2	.	CASIPHPGRRAGDTQYF	TGTGCCAGCATCCCACACCCCGGGAGGAGGGCGGGAGATACGCAGTATTTT
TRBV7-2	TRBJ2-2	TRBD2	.	CASSFKGRDTGELFF	TGTGCCAGCAGCTTTAAAGGGAGGGACACCGGGGAGCTGTTTTTT
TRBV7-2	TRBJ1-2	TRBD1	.	CASSWRQGNYGYTF	TGTGCCAGCAGCTGGCGACAGGGTAACTATGGCTACACCTTC
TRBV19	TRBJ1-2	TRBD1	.	CASSAPDRARSEYTF	TGTGCCAGTAGCGCCCCCGACAGGGCCCGGTCGGAGTACACCTTC
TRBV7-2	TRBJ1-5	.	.	CASSLGSRVGAVNQPQHF	TGTGCCAGCAGCTTAGGCAGTAGGGTTGGGGCAGTAAATCAGCCCCAGCATTTT
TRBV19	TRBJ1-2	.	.	CASRDNRAGTHGYTF	TGTGCCAGCCGGGACAACAGGGCCGGGACCCATGGCTACACCTTC
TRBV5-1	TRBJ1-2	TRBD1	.	CASSSERQGATYTF	TGCGCCAGCAGCTCGGAGCGACAGGGGGCGACCTACACCTTC
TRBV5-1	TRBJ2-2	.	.	CASSLEAGDAGELFF	TGCGCCAGCAGCTTGGAGGCAGGGGATGCCGGGGAGCTGTTTTTT
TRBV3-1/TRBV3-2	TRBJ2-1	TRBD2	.	CASSPLSVGLAGDEQFF	TGTGCCAGCAGCCCCCTCTCCGTGGGACTAGCGGGAGATGAGCAGTTCTTC
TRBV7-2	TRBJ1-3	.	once	CASSFTGPSSGNTIYF	TGTGCCAGCAGCTTCACAGGGCCGTCCTCTGGAAACACCATATATTTT
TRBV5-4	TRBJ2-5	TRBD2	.	CASSWEGQETQYF	TGTGCCAGCAGCTGGGAGGGCCAGGAGACCCAGTACTTC
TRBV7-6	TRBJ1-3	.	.	CASSHTDRSSGNTIYF	TGTGCCAGCAGCCATACCGACAGATCCTCTGGAAACACCATATATTTT
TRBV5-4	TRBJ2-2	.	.	CASSFPGSDTGELFF	TGTGCCAGCAGCTTTCCAGGGTCGGACACCGGGGAGCTGTTTTTT
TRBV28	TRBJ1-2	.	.	CASIKPEGGLYGYTF	TGTGCCAGCATCAAACCGGAGGGAGGCCTCTATGGCTACACCTTC
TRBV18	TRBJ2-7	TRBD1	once	CASSLWTGTGLTEQYF	TGTGCCAGCTCACTCTGGACCGGGACAGGGCTTACCGAGCAGTACTTC
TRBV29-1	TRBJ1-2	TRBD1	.	CSVAEGQYGYTF	TGCAGCGTTGCGGAGGGACAGTATGGCTACACCTTC
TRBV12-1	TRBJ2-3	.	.	CASSLTGSRITDTQYF	TGTGCCAGCAGCCTAACAGGGAGCCGCATCACAGATACGCAGTATTTT
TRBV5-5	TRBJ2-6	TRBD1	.	CASSWKRQGATGANVLTF	TGTGCCAGCAGCTGGAAGCGGCAGGGGGCTACTGGGGCCAACGTCCTGACTTTC
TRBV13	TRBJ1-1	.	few	CASSLPGARNTEAFF	TGTGCCAGCAGCCTACCAGGGGCGAGGAACACTGAAGCTTTCTTT